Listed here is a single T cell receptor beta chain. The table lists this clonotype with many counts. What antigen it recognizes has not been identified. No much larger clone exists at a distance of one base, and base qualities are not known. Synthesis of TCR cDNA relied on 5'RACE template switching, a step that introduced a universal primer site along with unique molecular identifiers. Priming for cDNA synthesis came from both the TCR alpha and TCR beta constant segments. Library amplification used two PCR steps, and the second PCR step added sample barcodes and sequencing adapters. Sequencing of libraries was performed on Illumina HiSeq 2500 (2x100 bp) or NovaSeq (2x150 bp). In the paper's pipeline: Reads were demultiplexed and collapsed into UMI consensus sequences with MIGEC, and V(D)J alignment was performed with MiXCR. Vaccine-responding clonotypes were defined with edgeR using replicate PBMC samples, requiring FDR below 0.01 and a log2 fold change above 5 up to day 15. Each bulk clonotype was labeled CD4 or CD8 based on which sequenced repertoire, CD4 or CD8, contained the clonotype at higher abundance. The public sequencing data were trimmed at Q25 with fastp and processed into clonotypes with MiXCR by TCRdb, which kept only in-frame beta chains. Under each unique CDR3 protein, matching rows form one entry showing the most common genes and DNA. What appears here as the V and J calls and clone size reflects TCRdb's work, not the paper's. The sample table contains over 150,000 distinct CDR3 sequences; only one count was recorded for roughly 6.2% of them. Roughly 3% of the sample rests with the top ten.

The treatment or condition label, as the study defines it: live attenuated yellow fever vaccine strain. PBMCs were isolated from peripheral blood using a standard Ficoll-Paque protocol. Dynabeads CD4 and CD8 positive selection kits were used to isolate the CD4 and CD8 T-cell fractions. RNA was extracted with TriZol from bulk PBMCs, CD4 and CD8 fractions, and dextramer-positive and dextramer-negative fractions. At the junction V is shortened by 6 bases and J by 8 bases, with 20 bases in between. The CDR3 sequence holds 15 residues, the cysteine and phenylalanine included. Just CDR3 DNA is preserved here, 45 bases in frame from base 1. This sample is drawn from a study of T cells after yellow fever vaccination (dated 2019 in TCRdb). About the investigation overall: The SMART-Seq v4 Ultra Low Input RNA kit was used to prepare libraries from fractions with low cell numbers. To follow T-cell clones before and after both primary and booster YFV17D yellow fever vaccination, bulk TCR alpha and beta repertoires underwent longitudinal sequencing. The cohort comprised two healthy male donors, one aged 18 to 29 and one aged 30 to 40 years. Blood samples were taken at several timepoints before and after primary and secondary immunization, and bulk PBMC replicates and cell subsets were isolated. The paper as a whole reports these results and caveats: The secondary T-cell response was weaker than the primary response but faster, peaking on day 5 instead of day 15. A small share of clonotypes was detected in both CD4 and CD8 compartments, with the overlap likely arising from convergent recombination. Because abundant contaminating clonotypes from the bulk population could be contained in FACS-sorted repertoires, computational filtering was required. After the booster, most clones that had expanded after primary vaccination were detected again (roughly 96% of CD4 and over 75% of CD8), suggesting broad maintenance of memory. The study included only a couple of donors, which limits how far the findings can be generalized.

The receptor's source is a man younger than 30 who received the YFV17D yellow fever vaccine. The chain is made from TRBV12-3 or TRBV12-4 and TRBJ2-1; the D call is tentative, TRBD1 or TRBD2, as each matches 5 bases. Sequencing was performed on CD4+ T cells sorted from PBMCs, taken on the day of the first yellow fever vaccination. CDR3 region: CASRRLGTASDEQFF. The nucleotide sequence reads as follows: TGTGCCAGCAGGAGGCTGGGGACGGCCTCCGATGAGCAGTTCTTC.